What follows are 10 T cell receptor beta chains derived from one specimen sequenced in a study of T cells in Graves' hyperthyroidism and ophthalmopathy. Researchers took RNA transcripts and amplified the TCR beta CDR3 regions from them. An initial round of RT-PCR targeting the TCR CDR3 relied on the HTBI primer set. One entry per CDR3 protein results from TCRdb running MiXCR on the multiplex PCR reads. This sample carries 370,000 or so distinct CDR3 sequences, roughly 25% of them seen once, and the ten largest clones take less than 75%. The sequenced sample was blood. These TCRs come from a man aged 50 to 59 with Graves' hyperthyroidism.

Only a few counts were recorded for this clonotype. CDR3 in DNA: TGCGCCAGCAGCTTGGATAGTTCTAGCTCCTACGAGCAGTACTTC. Its translation is CASSLDSSSSYEQYF. The chain employs TRBV5-1 and TRBJ2-7; no clear D. This CDR3 region has 15 residues. CDR1 SGHRS and CDR2 YFSETQ come from the germline V gene. Trimming removed 0 bases at V and 0 bases at J, with 10 bases between.

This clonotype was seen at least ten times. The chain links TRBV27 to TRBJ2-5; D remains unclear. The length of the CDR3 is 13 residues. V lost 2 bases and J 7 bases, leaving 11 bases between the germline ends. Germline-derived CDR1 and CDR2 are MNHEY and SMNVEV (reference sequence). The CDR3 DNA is TGTGCCAGCAGTTTAGGAGACACGGCGACCCAGTACTTC. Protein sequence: CASSLGDTATQYF.

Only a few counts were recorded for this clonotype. CDR3 sequence (DNA): TGCAGTGCTAGAGATGGAGGGACTAGCGACTACGAGCAGTACTTC. This translates into CSARDGGTSDYEQYF. V usage is TRBV20-1 and J usage is TRBJ2-7; 10 nucleotides agree with TRBD2. V shed 0 bases, J shed 3 bases, and the junction held 5 bases outside the gene matches. The CDR3 loop spans 15 amino acids. Germline loops: CDR1 DFQATT, CDR2 SNEGSKA (reference sequence).

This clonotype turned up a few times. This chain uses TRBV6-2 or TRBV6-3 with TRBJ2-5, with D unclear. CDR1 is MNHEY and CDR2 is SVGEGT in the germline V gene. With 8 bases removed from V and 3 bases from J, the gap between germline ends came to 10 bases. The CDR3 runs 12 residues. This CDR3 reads CASGSSEETQYF. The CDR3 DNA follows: TGTGCCAGCGGAAGTTCCGAAGAGACCCAGTACTTC.

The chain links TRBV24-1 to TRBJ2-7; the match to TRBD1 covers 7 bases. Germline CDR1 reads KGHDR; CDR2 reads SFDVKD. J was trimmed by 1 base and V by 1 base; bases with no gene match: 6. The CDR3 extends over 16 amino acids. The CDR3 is CATSDFWQGESYEQYF. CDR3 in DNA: TGTGCCACCAGTGATTTTTGGCAGGGGGAGTCCTACGAGCAGTACTTC.

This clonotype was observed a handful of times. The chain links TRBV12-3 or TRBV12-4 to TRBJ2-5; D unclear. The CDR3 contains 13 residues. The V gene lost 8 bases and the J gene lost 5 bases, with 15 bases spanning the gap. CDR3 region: CASASGVVETQYF. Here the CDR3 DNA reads TGTGCCAGCGCAAGTGGGGTGGTGGAGACCCAGTACTTC.

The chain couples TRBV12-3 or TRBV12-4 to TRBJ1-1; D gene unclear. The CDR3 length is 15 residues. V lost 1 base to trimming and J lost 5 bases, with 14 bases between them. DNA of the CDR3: TGTGCCAGCAGTTTAGGGGAGGGAATTTGGACTGAAGCTTTCTTT. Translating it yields CASSLGEGIWTEAFF.

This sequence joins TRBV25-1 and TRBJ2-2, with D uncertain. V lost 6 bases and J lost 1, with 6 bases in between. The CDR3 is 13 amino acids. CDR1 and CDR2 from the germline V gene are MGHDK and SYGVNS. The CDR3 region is CASRKLNTGELFF. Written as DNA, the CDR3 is TGTGCCAGCAGAAAACTGAACACCGGGGAGCTGTTTTTT.

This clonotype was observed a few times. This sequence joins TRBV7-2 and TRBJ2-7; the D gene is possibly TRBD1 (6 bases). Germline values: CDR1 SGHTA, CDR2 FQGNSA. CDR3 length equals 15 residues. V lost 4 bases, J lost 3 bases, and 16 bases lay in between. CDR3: CASSYLTGGNYEQYF. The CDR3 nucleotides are TGTGCCAGCAGCTACTTGACAGGAGGTAACTACGAGCAGTACTTC.

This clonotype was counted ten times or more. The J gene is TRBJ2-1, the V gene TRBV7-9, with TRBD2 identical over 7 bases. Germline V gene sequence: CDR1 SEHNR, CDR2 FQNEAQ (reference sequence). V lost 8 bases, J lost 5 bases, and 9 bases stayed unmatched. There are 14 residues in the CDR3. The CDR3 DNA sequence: TGTGCCAGCTTTGCAGCGGGACCCCACAATGAGCAGTTCTTC. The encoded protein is CASFAAGPHNEQFF.